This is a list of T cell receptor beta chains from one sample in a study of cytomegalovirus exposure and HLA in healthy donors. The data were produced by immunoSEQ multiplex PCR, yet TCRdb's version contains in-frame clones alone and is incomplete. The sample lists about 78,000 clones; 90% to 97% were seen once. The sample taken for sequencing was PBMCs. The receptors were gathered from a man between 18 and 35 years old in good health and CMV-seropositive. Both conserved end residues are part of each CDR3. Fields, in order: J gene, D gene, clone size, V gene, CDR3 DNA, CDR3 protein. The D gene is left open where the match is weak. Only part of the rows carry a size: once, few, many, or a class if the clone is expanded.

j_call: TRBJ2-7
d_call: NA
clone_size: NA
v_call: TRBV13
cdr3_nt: TGTGCCAGCAGCCCCGGAGAGGTTACCTACGAGCAGTACTTC
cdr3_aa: CASSPGEVTYEQYF

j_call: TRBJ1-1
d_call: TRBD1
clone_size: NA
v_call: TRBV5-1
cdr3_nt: TGCGCCAGCAGCTGGGGACAGAATGAAGCTTTCTTT
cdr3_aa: CASSWGQNEAFF

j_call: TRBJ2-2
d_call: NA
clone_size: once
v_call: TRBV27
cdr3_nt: TGTGCCAGCAGTCCGACAGGATTGGTCCGGGAGCTGTTTTTT
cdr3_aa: CASSPTGLVRELFF

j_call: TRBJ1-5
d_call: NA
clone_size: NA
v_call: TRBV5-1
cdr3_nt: TGCGCCAGCAGCGAACAAGGGGATAGCAATCAGCCCCAGCATTTT
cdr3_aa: CASSEQGDSNQPQHF

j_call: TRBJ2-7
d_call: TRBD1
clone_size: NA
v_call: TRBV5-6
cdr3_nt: TGTGCCAGCAGCTTGACAGGGGACAGATACGAGCAGTACTTC
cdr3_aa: CASSLTGDRYEQYF

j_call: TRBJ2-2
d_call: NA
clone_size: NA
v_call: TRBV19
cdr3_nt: TGTGCCAGTAGTATAAATGGCAGACAGCTCACCGGGGAGCTGTTTTTT
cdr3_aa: CASSINGRQLTGELFF

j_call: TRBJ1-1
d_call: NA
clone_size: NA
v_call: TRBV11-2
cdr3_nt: TGTGCCAGCAGACTCCCCGCCGACAGGGAAGCTTTCTTT
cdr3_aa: CASRLPADREAFF

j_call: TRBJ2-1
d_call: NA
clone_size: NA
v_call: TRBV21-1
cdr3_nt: TGTGCCAGCAGCAAAGCGCTGACAGGGTTCCACAATGAGCAGTTCTTC
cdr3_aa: CASSKALTGFHNEQFF

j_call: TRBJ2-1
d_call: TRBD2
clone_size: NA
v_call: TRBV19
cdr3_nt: TGTGCCAGTAGACGGGCGGGAGGATTTGGGAATGAGCAGTTCTTC
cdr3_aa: CASRRAGGFGNEQFF

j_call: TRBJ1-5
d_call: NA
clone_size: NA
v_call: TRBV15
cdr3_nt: TGTGCCACCTCCGAGTCGCGGGTCAATCAGCCCCAGCATTTT
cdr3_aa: CATSESRVNQPQHF

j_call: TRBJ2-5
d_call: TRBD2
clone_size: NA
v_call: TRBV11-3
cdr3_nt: TGTGCCAGCAGCCCGGGACTAGCGGCACAAGAGACCCAGTACTTC
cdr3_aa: CASSPGLAAQETQYF

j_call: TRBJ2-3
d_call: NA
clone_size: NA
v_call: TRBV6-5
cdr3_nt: TGTGCCAGCTACAGTCGACAGGGCACAGATACGCAGTATTTT
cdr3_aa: CASYSRQGTDTQYF

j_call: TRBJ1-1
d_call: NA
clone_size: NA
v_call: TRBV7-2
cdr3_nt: TGTGCCAGCAGCCTCGAAATGGGGCAGGGCGGCACTGAAGCTTTCTTT
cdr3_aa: CASSLEMGQGGTEAFF

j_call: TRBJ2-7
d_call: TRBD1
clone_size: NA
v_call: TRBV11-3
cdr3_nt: TGTGCCAGCAGCTTGGGACAGCCCTACGAGCAGTACTTC
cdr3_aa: CASSLGQPYEQYF

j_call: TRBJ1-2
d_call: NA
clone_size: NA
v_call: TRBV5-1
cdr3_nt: TGCGCCAGCAGCCTCGACAGGAGGATCTATGGCTACACCTTC
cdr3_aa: CASSLDRRIYGYTF

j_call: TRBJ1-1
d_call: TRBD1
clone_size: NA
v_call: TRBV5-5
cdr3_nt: TGTGCCAGCAGCCGAACGAGGACAGGGCCTTTGATGAGCACTGAAGCTTTCTTT
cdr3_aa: CASSRTRTGPLMSTEAFF

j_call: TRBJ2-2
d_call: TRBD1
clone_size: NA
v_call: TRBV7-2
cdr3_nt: TGTGCCAGCCGGACAGGAAGGACCGGGGAGCTGTTTTTT
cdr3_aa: CASRTGRTGELFF

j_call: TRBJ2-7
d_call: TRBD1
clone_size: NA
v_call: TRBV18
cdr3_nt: TGTGCCAGCTCACCACTGGGACAGACCTACGAGCAGTACTTC
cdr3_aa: CASSPLGQTYEQYF

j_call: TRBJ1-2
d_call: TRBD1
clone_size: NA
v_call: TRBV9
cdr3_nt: TGTGCCAGCAGCCTGACAGGGAGGGGCTACACCTTC
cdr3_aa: CASSLTGRGYTF

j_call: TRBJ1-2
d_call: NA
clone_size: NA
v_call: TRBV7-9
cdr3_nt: TGTGCCAGCAGCGATTTACTGGGCCATGGCTACACCTTC
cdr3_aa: CASSDLLGHGYTF

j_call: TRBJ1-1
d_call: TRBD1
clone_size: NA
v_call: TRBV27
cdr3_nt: TGTGCCAGCAGTTTCAGGGGGAACGCTGAAGCTTTCTTT
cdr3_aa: CASSFRGNAEAFF

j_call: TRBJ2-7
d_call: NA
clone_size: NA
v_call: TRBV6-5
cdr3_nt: TGTGCCAGCAGTCGCAAACTCGAGCAGTACTTC
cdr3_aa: CASSRKLEQYF

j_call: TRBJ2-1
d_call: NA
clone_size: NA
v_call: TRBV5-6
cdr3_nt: TGTGCCAGCAGCTTGGTCAGGTCTGCAGGGAATAATGAGCAGTTCTTC
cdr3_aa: CASSLVRSAGNNEQFF

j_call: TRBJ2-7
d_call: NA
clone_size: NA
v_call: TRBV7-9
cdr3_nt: TGTGCCAGCAGCTTAGTAGGCGGGAACGAGCAGTACTTC
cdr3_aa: CASSLVGGNEQYF

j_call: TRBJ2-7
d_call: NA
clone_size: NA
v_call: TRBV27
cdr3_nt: TGTGCCAGCAGCCCCGAAAGGACTATGGCTTACGAGCAGTACTTC
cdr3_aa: CASSPERTMAYEQYF

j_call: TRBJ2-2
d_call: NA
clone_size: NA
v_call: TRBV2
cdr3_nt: TGTGCCAGCAAGTCCGTGGGAGGGAACACCGGGGAGCTGTTTTTT
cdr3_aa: CASKSVGGNTGELFF

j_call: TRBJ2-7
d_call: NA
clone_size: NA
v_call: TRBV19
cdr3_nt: TGTGCCAGTAGTATAGATTCAGGCTCCTACGAGCAGTACTTC
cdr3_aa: CASSIDSGSYEQYF

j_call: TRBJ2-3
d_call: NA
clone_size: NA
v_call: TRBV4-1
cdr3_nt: TGCGCCAGCAGCCAAGCGGGAGACACAGATACGCAGTATTTT
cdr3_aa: CASSQAGDTDTQYF

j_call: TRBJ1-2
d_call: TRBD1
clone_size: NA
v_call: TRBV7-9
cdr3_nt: TGTGCCAGCAGCAAACCGGGACAGATATTCAACTATGGCTACACCTTC
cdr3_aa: CASSKPGQIFNYGYTF

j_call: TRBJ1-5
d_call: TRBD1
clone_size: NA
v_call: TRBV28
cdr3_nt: TGTGCCAGCAGCACAATCAGGGGGCAGTCACGTAGGAGCAATCAGCCCCAGCATTTT
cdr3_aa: CASSTIRGQSRRSNQPQHF

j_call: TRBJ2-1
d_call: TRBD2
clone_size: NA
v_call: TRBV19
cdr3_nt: TGTGCCAGTAGTCCTAGCGGGAGGGCCCTCACCTACAATGAGCAGTTCTTC
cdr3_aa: CASSPSGRALTYNEQFF

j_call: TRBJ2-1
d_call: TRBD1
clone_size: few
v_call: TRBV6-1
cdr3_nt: TGTGCCAGCAGACACCGGGACAGGGAGTTCTTC
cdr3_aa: CASRHRDREFF

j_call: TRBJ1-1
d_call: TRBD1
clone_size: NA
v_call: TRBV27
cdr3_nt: TGTGCCAGCAGTTTAAGGGGACAGGTTAGGGTGAACACTGAAGCTTTCTTT
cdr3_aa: CASSLRGQVRVNTEAFF

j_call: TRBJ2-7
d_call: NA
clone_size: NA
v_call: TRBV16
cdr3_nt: TGTGCCAGCAGCCAAACTCCAGGTTCCTACGAGCAGTACTTC
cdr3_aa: CASSQTPGSYEQYF

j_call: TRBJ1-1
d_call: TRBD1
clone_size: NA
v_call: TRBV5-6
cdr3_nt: TGTGCCAGCAGCTTAACAGGGGACCCTGAAGCTTTCTTT
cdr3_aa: CASSLTGDPEAFF

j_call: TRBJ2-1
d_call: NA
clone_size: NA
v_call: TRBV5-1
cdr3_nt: TGCGCCAGCAGCGTCGGGACTTTCAATGAGCAGTTCTTC
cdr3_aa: CASSVGTFNEQFF

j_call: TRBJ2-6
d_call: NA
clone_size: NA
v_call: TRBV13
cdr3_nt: TGTGCCAGCAGCGGAGGAGGGTATTCAGGGGCCAACGTCCTGACTTTC
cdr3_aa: CASSGGGYSGANVLTF

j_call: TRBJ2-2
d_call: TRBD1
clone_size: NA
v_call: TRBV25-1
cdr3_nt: TGTGCCAGCAGTGAGGTACAGGGGGCCCCCGGGGAGCTGTTTTTT
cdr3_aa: CASSEVQGAPGELFF

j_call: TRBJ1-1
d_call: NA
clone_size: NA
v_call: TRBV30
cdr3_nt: TGTGCCTGGAGTGGACTCAGGAACACTGAAGCTTTCTTT
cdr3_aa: CAWSGLRNTEAFF

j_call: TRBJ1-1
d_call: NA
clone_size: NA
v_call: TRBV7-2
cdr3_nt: TGTGCCAGCAGCTTAAACAGGGAAGGGACTGAAGCTTTCTTT
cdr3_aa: CASSLNREGTEAFF

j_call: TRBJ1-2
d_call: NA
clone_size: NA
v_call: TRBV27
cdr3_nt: TGTGCCAGCAGTTCGACAGAGAACTATGGCTACACCTTC
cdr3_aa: CASSSTENYGYTF

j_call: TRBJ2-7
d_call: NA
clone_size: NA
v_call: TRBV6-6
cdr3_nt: TGTGCCGGCAGTTACGGAGTAGGCGAGCAGTACTTC
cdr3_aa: CAGSYGVGEQYF

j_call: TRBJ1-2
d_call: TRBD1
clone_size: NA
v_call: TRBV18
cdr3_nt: TGTGCCAGCTCACCGGGGCAGGGGGCCGTCGGCTACACCTTC
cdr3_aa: CASSPGQGAVGYTF

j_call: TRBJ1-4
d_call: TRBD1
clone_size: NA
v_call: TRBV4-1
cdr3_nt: TGCGCCAGCAGCTTCCGAACCGGGACAGATGAAAAACTGTTTTTT
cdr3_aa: CASSFRTGTDEKLFF

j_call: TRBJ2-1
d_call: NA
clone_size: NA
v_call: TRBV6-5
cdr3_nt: TGTGCCAGCAGTTTACGAGGGAATGAGCAGTTCTTC
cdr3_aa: CASSLRGNEQFF

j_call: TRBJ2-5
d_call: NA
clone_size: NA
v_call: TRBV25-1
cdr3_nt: TGTGCCAGCTCTGGACAGAACCAAGAGACCCAGTACTTC
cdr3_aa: CASSGQNQETQYF